A single sample is the source of the 8 T cell receptor beta chains below, sequenced in a study of T cells in Graves' hyperthyroidism and ophthalmopathy. Amplified TCR beta CDR3 regions came from RNA transcripts. First-round RT-PCR targeting the TCR CDR3 was performed with the HTBI primer set. MiXCR was run by TCRdb on the multiplex PCR reads, yielding one entry per CDR3 protein. In the table there are approximately 500,000 distinct CDR3 sequences, around 45% of which are singletons. Material: peripheral blood or thyroid tissue (not recorded which). These receptors all come from a young woman with Graves' hyperthyroidism.

In its sample, this clonotype was seen many times. The CDR3 loop reads CASSPRVLVAGVNRWANVLTF. CDR3 DNA: TGTGCCAGCAGCCCCCGTGTCCTGGTAGCGGGAGTAAACCGGTGGGCCAACGTCCTGACTTTC. The chain joins TRBV9 to TRBJ2-6; 9 bases are shared with TRBD2. CDR3 length equals 21 residues. V was clipped by 4 bases and J by 5 bases; unmatched bases: 22. Germline V gene sequence: CDR1 SGDLS, CDR2 YYNGEE.

At least ten counts were recorded for this clonotype. The chain has TRBV7-3 and TRBJ1-1; TRBD1 might be the D (6 bases). CDR3 size: 14 residues. Per germline, CDR1 SGHTA and CDR2 FQGTGA. The V gene lost 5 bases and the J gene lost 3 bases, with 13 bases spanning the gap. The CDR3 nucleotides read TGTGCCAGCAGCCCAGGGGCCTTAGACACTGAAGCTTTCTTT. Translation: CASSPGALDTEAFF.

This clonotype was counted at least ten times. This chain links TRBV7-9 with TRBJ1-1; D unclear. Per the germline V gene, CDR1 is SEHNR and CDR2 is FQNEAQ (reference sequence). Trimming pared 1 base from V and 3 bases from J, leaving 9 bases between. The CDR3 is made up of 14 amino acids. CDR3 region: CASSLVGEDTEAFF. Here the CDR3 DNA reads TGTGCCAGCAGCTTAGTCGGCGAGGACACTGAAGCTTTCTTT.

This clonotype showed up many times. This CDR3 is CASSLERERVGEQYF. CDR3 nucleotides: TGTGCCAGCAGTTTGGAACGGGAGCGGGTTGGGGAGCAGTACTTC. The gene calls are TRBV12-3 or TRBV12-4 and TRBJ2-7; TRBD2 is a possible D gene (6 bases). V lost 3 bases to trimming and J lost 7 bases, with 19 bases between them. The CDR3 spans 15 residues.

This clonotype was recorded many times. V gene TRBV25-1 combines with J gene TRBJ2-7; weak D call: TRBD1 (5 bases). This CDR3 comprises 10 residues. Germline CDR1 and CDR2: MGHDK and SYGVNS. The V gene lost 6 bases and the J gene lost 6 bases, with 6 bases spanning the gap. The CDR3 region has the DNA TGTGCCAGCAGAGGGGTCGAGCAGTACTTC. Protein: CASRGVEQYF.

With respect to this clonotype: A junction boundary mismatches the germline segment, possibly from a read error. The gene calls are TRBV7-9 and TRBJ1-4, with TRBD1 matching 9 bases. In germline, CDR1 is SEHNR, CDR2 FQNEAQ (reference sequence). The CDR3 loop spans 17 amino acids. CDR3 amino acids: CASSPRVAGQGGEKLFF. The CDR3 DNA reads TGCGCCAGCAGCCCTCGGGTAGCGGGACAGGGAGGTGAAAAACTGTTTTTT.

This clonotype was seen at least ten times. This sequence joins TRBV6-6 and TRBJ1-2, with D perhaps matching TRBD1 (6 bases). Between the trimmed V and J ends, which lost 6 bases and 3 bases, there was a span of 11 bases. In germline, CDR1 is MNHNY, CDR2 SVGAGI (reference sequence). The length of the CDR3 is 13 residues. CDR3 bases: TGTGCCAGCAGCACAGGGAGTTACTATGGCTACACCTTC. Protein product: CASSTGSYYGYTF.

A remark on this clonotype: A read error may explain this, as a much larger clone is one base away. The V call is TRBV24-1, the J call TRBJ2-7; the match to TRBD2 covers 8 bases. The CDR3 has 12 residues. J was trimmed by 8 bases and V by 4 bases; bases with no gene match: 3. Germline CDR1 is KGHDR and CDR2 is SFDVKD. The DNA of the CDR3 is TGTGCCACCAGTGACGGACTAGCCCAGCAGTACTTC. As protein: CATSDGLAQQYF.